What follows are 29 T cell receptor beta chains derived from one specimen sequenced in a study of T cells expressing NK-cell markers. TCRdb re-called the 5' RACE reads and catalogs CDR3 proteins one per entry, DNA excluded. The sample's table shows roughly 300,000 distinct CDR3 sequences. The material sequenced was blood T cells: a sorted CD56 or NKG2C T cell subset, CD4+ or CD8+ T cells, or bulk PBMC T cells (not recorded which). The origin of the receptors is a woman aged 18 to 75 in good health.

This chain links TRBV5-6 with TRBJ2-6; the D gene TCRdb calls, TRBD1, cannot be checked with no DNA. This CDR3 comprises 19 residues. CDR1 is SGHDT and CDR2 is YYEEEE in the germline V gene. CDR3 region: CASSLFTLSGGSGANVLTF.

This chain joins TRBV6-1 and TRBJ2-3; TCRdb gives TRBD2 as the D gene, but with no DNA this cannot be confirmed. The germline gives CDR1 MNHNS, CDR2 SASEGT. This CDR3 contains 14 residues. The CDR3 loop is CASSDFFPAYTQYF.

The V call is TRBV7-9, the J call TRBJ2-1. CDR1 is SEHNR and CDR2 is FQNEAQ in the germline V gene (reference sequence). The CDR3 has 13 residues. The CDR3 is CASSPRATVEQFF.

The chain combines TRBV7-9 with TRBJ1-5. This CDR3 has 16 residues. The germline V gene has CDR1 SEHNR and CDR2 FQNEAQ (reference sequence). The CDR3 is CASSLGWAGDGQPQHF.

V and J are TRBV18 and TRBJ2-7; TCRdb gives TRBD1 as the D gene, but with no DNA this cannot be confirmed. The CDR3 runs 14 residues. Germline V CDR1 and CDR2: KGHSH, LQKENI. This CDR3 is CASSRGRETGEQYF.

The rearrangement uses TRBV7-2 and TRBJ2-5; TCRdb calls TRBD1, which cannot be checked without DNA. The CDR3 consists of 14 residues. Germline CDR1 reads SGHTA; CDR2 reads FQGNSA. The CDR3: CASSRGGPKETQYF.

The rearrangement joins TRBV7-3 to TRBJ1-1; without DNA, the TCRdb call of TRBD1 cannot be checked. The CDR3 spans 13 residues. CDR1 is SGHTA, CDR2 FQGTGA, per germline. This CDR3 is CASSVGGADEAFF. Variable domain in full (rest from reference TRBV7-3 and TRBJ1-1): GAGVSQTPSNKVTEKGKYVELRCDPISGHTALYWYRQSLGQGPEFLIYFQGTGAADDSGLPNDRFFAVRPEGSVSTLKIQRTERGDSAVYLCASSVGGADEAFFGQGTRLTVV.

This chain connects TRBV11-2 to TRBJ2-5; TCRdb's D call of TRBD1 is untestable without DNA. The CDR3 loop spans 14 amino acids. Looked up from germline, CDR1 is SGHAT and CDR2 is FQNNGV. CDR3 loop: CASSPGHNQETQYF.

The V and J genes are TRBV12-3 or TRBV12-4 and TRBJ1-1. The CDR3 sequence is 13 residues long. CDR3 sequence: CASSLNEATEAFF.

This chain links TRBV7-9 with TRBJ1-1; TCRdb selects TRBD1, and the lack of DNA leaves this call unchecked. The CDR3 runs to 13 residues. The germline CDR1 and CDR2 sequences are SEHNR and FQNEAQ (reference sequence). CDR3 loop: CASSLQGGTEAFF.

V usage is TRBV4-2 and J usage is TRBJ2-2; TCRdb returns TRBD2, unconfirmable since there is no DNA. Germline loops: CDR1 LGHNA, CDR2 YNFKEQ. The CDR3 spans 16 residues. Here the CDR3 reads CASSQEGLANTGELFF.

The chain couples TRBV20-1 to TRBJ2-3; TCRdb's D gene call, TRBD1, goes unchecked for lack of DNA. This CDR3 contains 13 residues. Germline CDR1 and CDR2: DFQATT and SNEGSKA (reference sequence). CDR3 in amino acids: CSARDRGKDTQYF.

The V and J genes are TRBV19 and TRBJ1-5; TCRdb lists TRBD1, though no DNA is available to test this call. Looked up from germline, CDR1 is LNHDA and CDR2 is SQIVND (reference sequence). CDR3 length: 15 residues. The CDR3 spells CASSIDRGQGQPQHF. Complete variable domain (other parts from reference TRBV19 and TRBJ1-5): DGGITQSPKYLFRKEGQNVTLSCEQNLNHDAMYWYRQDPGQGLRLIYYSQIVNDFQKGDIAEGYSVSREKKESFPLTVTSAQKNPTAFYLCASSIDRGQGQPQHFGDGTRLSIL.

V and J are TRBV7-6 and TRBJ2-4; TCRdb reports TRBD1, a call that lacks DNA to check it against. The CDR3 runs 14 residues. Germline assignment: CDR1 SGHVS and CDR2 FNYEAQ. The CDR3 reads CASSPGTVRSIQYF.

The rearrangement uses TRBV29-1 and TRBJ1-1; absent DNA, TCRdb's TRBD1 call cannot be checked. Germline-derived CDR1 and CDR2 are SQVTM and ANQGSEA. The CDR3 consists of 13 residues. The CDR3 spells CSVRTGMNTEAFF. The full variable domain, completed using reference TRBV29-1 and TRBJ1-1, is SAVISQKPSRDICQRGTSLTIQCQVDSQVTMMFWYRQQPGQSLTLIATANQGSEATYESGFVIDKFPISRPNLTFSTLTVSNMSPEDSSIYLCSVRTGMNTEAFFGQGTRLTVV.

The chain carries TRBV20-1 and TRBJ2-5; TCRdb reports TRBD1, a call that lacks DNA to check it against. The length of the CDR3 is 13 residues. The germline V gene encodes CDR1 DFQATT and CDR2 SNEGSKA (reference sequence). CDR3 region: CSAGDRAQETQYF.

V gene TRBV5-1 combines with J gene TRBJ2-3; without DNA, the TCRdb call of TRBD2 cannot be checked. This CDR3 comprises 16 residues. Per germline, CDR1 SGHRS and CDR2 YFSETQ. The CDR3 spells CASSLVAGGLTDTQYF.

The CDR3 sequence is CSARETGSTTEAFF. The V call is TRBV20-1, the J call TRBJ1-1; TCRdb picks TRBD1, but there is no DNA to check that call. The CDR3 runs 14 residues. Germline CDR1 and CDR2: DFQATT and SNEGSKA (reference sequence).

V and J are TRBV20-1 and TRBJ2-3. Germline V gene sequence: CDR1 DFQATT, CDR2 SNEGSKA (reference sequence). This CDR3 has 13 amino acids. The CDR3 loop is CSALRTGTDTQYF.

The chain uses TRBV7-2 and TRBJ2-1; TCRdb outputs TRBD1, but without DNA this stays unchecked. CDR3 length equals 15 residues. The germline V gene has CDR1 SGHTA and CDR2 FQGNSA. The CDR3 sequence: CASSPGGAGYNEQFF.

V usage is TRBV12-3 or TRBV12-4 and J usage is TRBJ2-3. This CDR3 comprises 11 residues. The CDR3: CASSKRDTQYF.

The V call is TRBV6-2 or TRBV6-3, the J call TRBJ2-1; as DNA is missing, the TRBD2 call by TCRdb cannot be tested. Germline-derived CDR1 and CDR2 are MNHEY and SVGEGT. This CDR3 is 16 amino acids long. CDR3: CASSLGAGARHNEQFF.

V gene TRBV11-2 combines with J gene TRBJ2-1; TCRdb's D call, TRBD2, is unchecked because there is no DNA. The CDR3 sequence is 16 residues long. CDR1 is SGHAT, CDR2 FQNNGV, per germline. CDR3 sequence: CASSRTSGSTYNEQFF.

The V gene is TRBV12-3 or TRBV12-4, the J gene TRBJ2-7; TCRdb picks TRBD2, but there is no DNA to check that call. CDR3 size: 15 residues. The CDR3 sequence is CASSLHSSGAYEQYF.

The rearrangement links TRBV7-3 to TRBJ1-6. Germline lookup yields CDR1 SGHTA and CDR2 FQGTGA. This CDR3 has 12 amino acids. The CDR3 sequence is CASSTHGGALHF.

This chain joins TRBV6-4 and TRBJ2-7. Germline V lookup: CDR1 MRHNA, CDR2 SNTAGT. CDR3 length: 15 residues. The chain's CDR3 is CASRRHEGRTYEQYF.

The V and J genes are TRBV5-1 and TRBJ2-7; TCRdb gives TRBD1 as the D gene, but with no DNA this cannot be confirmed. The CDR3 covers 15 residues. In germline, CDR1 is SGHRS, CDR2 YFSETQ. The CDR3 here is CASSLETGGLYEQYF.

V is TRBV20-1 and J is TRBJ1-5; TCRdb's D gene call, TRBD1, goes unchecked for lack of DNA. Germline V gene sequence: CDR1 DFQATT, CDR2 SNEGSKA (reference sequence). This CDR3 region has 13 residues. The CDR3 loop reads CSARGGQDQPQHF.

This chain connects TRBV12-3 or TRBV12-4 to TRBJ1-2; TCRdb calls TRBD1, which cannot be checked without DNA. The CDR3 runs to 12 residues. The CDR3 reads CASRPDSFGYTF.